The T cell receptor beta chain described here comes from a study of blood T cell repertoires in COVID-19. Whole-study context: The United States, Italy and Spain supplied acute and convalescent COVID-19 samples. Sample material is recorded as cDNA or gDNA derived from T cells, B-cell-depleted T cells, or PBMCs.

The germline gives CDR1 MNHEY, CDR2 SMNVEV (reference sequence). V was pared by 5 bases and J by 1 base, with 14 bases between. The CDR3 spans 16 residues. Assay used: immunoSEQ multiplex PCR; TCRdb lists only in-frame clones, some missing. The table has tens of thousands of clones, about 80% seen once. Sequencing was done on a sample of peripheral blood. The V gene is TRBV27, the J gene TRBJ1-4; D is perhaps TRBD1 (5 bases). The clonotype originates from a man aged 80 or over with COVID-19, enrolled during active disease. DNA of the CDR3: TGTGCCAGCAGTACCTTCTGGGGGGGAACTAATGAAAAACTGTTTTTT. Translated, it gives CASSTFWGGTNEKLFF.